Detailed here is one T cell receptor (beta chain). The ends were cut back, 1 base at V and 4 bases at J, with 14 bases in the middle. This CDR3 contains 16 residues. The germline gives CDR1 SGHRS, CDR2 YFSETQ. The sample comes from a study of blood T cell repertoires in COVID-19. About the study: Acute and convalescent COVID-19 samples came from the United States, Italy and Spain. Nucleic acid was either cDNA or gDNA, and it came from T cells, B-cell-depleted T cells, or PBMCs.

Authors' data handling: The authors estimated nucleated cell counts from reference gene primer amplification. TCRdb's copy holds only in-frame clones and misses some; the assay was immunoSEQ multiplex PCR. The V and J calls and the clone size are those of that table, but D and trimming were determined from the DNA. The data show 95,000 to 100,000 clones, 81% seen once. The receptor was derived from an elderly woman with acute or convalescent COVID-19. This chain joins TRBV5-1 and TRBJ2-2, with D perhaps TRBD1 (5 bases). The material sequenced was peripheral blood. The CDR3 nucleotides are TGCGCCAGCAGCTTGTGGGCGAGGACAACCACCGGGGAGCTGTTTTTT. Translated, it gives CASSLWARTTTGELFF.